These 11 T cell receptor beta chains share one sample of origin, sequenced in a study of vaccination and CD4 T cells after COVID-19. Oncomine TCR Beta short-read sequencing was applied to DNA from cultured CD4+ T cells. DNA came from CD4+ T cells after culture. In TCRdb, the PCR reads were re-called with MiXCR into one record per CDR3 protein. This table holds under 11,000 distinct CDR3 sequences, 40% found once. These receptors lack a known antigen. The treatment is: approximately 9-day PBMC culture with coronavirus spike peptide pools or control peptides (ViraFEST assay). CD4+ T-cell collection from the unexposed donor predated the COVID-19 pandemic (2011-2018). The sequencing sample was made of CD4+ T cells from blood, cultured in vitro. The receptors originated from a human donor in good health.

V usage is TRBV27 and J usage is TRBJ2-7, with D hard to call. This CDR3 is 11 amino acids long. Trimming took off 4 bases at V and 3 bases at J, with 4 bases between the two ends. Germline assignment: CDR1 MNHEY and CDR2 SMNVEV (reference sequence). The CDR3 here is CASSSFYEQYF. DNA of the CDR3: TGTGCCAGCAGTTCATTCTACGAGCAGTACTTC.

This rearrangement joins TRBV20-1 to TRBJ2-2; D unresolved. In germline, CDR1 is DFQATT, CDR2 SNEGSKA (reference sequence). Trimming removed 0 bases from V and 6 bases from J, with 11 bases in between. CDR3 length equals 14 residues. The CDR3: CSARDLGIPGELFF. CDR3 DNA sequence: TGCAGTGCTAGAGATCTGGGTATACCCGGGGAGCTGTTTTTT.

This clonotype was detected only a few times. The V and J genes are TRBV25-1 and TRBJ1-6; D uncertain. Germline loops: CDR1 MGHDK, CDR2 SYGVNS. The V end lost 4 bases, the J end lost 7 bases, and 11 bases lay between the germline ends. The length of the CDR3 is 14 residues. The DNA for the CDR3 is TGTGCCAGCAGTGCCCCGTGGCAGAATTCACCCCTCCACTTT. This codes for CASSAPWQNSPLHF.

On this clonotype: The junction departs from germline at one end; a sequencing error may be responsible. The chain combines TRBV5-8 with TRBJ2-5; D tentatively fits TRBD1 or TRBD2 (5 bases each). This CDR3 has 14 amino acids. Germline CDR1 and CDR2: SGHTS and YDEGEE. As DNA, the CDR3 is TGTGCCGGCAGGGACCGAGCTACGGAGGAGACCCAGTACTTC. It specifies CAGRDRATEETQYF. The variable domain in full, completed from reference TRBV5-8 and TRBJ2-5, reads EAGVTQSPTHLIKTRGQQATLRCSPISGHTSVYWYQQALGLGLQFLLWYDEGEERNRGNFPPRFSGRQFPNYSSELNVNALELEDSALYLCAGRDRATEETQYFGPGTRLLVL.

The rearrangement joins TRBV7-3 to TRBJ2-3; 14 nucleotides agree with TRBD2. With 5 bases clipped from V and 4 bases from J, the junction kept 5 bases outside the gene matches. CDR1 is SGHTA and CDR2 is FQGTGA in the germline V gene. The CDR3 has 16 residues. The DNA for the CDR3 is TGTGCCAGCAGCCCGGGACTAGCGGGGGCTGCAGATACGCAGTATTTT. Protein: CASSPGLAGAADTQYF.

This clonotype was detected a few times. The chain links TRBV15 to TRBJ2-7; D gene uncertain. Trimming removed 2 bases from V and 6 bases from J, with 14 bases in between. This CDR3 is built from 14 residues. CDR1 is LNHNV, CDR2 YYDKDF, per germline (reference sequence). The CDR3 DNA sequence: TGTGCCACCAGCAGAACTGCGACGGCCAGCGAGCAGTACTTC. Its translation is CATSRTATASEQYF.

The chain joins TRBV5-1 to TRBJ2-7; 8 nucleotides align to TRBD1. V shed 2 bases and J 0 bases; nucleotides not matched to a gene: 13. The CDR3 has 18 residues. Per germline, CDR1 SGHRS and CDR2 YFSETQ. The CDR3 reads CASSLYTSQGANSYEQYF. Written as DNA, the CDR3 is TGCGCCAGCAGCTTATACACTAGCCAGGGGGCAAACTCCTACGAGCAGTACTTC.

This clonotype is judged medium-sized. The gene calls are TRBV20-1 and TRBJ2-2; 12 bases fit TRBD2. With V trimmed by 3 bases and J by 6 bases, 11 bases remained unmatched. The germline V gene encodes CDR1 DFQATT and CDR2 SNEGSKA (reference sequence). The CDR3 spans 17 residues. CDR3 nucleotide sequence: TGCAGTGCTAGCCGGTCCCTAGCGGGAGGGTTGGCCGGGGAGCTGTTTTTT. This sequence encodes CSASRSLAGGLAGELFF.

J is TRBJ1-2 and V is TRBV21-1; the listed D gene, TRBD1, was not tested against the DNA. TRBV21-1 is reported as a pseudogene. There are 15 residues in the CDR3. CDR3 in amino acids: CASSKINRSNYGYTF. CDR3 in DNA: TGTGCCAGCAGCAAGATAAACAGGAGTAACTATGGCTACACCTTC.

This clonotype has just a few counts. This rearrangement joins TRBV6-2 or TRBV6-3 to TRBJ1-5; maybe TRBD1 (5 bases). The CDR3 is 18 residues long. The ends were cut back, 4 bases at V and 4 bases at J, with 23 bases in the middle. Germline V gene lookup returns CDR1 MNHEY and CDR2 SVGEGT. The CDR3 DNA is TGTGCCAGCAGTTGGGACGGCGCGACAGAAGGGAGGAATCAGCCCCAGCATTTT. Encoded protein: CASSWDGATEGRNQPQHF.

The CDR3 loop is CASSSRQISSGNTIYF. CDR3 bases: TGTGCCAGCAGTTCCCGACAGATCAGCTCTGGAAACACCATATATTTT. The rearrangement uses TRBV27 and TRBJ1-3, with D tentatively TRBD1 (5 bases). Trimming stripped 4 bases from V and 0 bases from J, with 13 bases between. The length of the CDR3 is 16 residues. Germline-derived CDR1 and CDR2 are MNHEY and SMNVEV (reference sequence).